This passage covers 10 T cell receptor beta chains from one sample sequenced in a study of blood T cell repertoires in COVID-19. Clones were sequenced by immunoSEQ multiplex PCR, and TCRdb holds only the in-frame ones, with some missing. The table includes 80,000 to 100,000 clones, around 87% detected once. Source material: peripheral blood. Receptor source: a human donor in a cohort sampled during active COVID-19.

A single count supports this clone. This chain uses TRBV24-1 with TRBJ2-7, with a tentative D call TRBD1 (6 bases). The CDR3 spans 15 residues. Germline V lookup: CDR1 KGHDR, CDR2 SFDVKD. V was pared by 9 bases and J by 2 bases, with 19 bases between. The CDR3 DNA reads as TGTGCCACCCCCTTGACGCAGGGGTGGGCCTACGAGCAGTACTTC. Its protein is CATPLTQGWAYEQYF.

This clone was counted a few times. This chain connects TRBV27 to TRBJ2-4; D unclear. This CDR3 comprises 15 residues. Germline V CDR1 and CDR2: MNHEY, SMNVEV (reference sequence). V lost 2 bases to trimming and J lost 4 bases, with 12 bases between them. The CDR3 coding sequence is TGTGCCAGCAGTTTAAATTTTGCGGCGAAAAACATTCAGTACTTC. Translated, it gives CASSLNFAAKNIQYF.

This sequence joins TRBV11-3 and TRBJ2-1, with TRBD2 as a possible D gene (5 bases). There are 15 residues in the CDR3. Trimming stripped 3 bases from V and 3 bases from J, with 12 bases between. Germline V CDR1 and CDR2: SGHNT, YENEEA. CDR3 nucleotides: TGTGCCAGCAGCTTTACTAGTGGGGTCTACAATGAGCAGTTCTTC. It specifies CASSFTSGVYNEQFF.

The gene calls are TRBV4-2 and TRBJ2-2; 12 bases line up with TRBD2. Unmatched junction bases numbered 10, after V lost 2 bases and J lost 6 bases. Looked up from germline, CDR1 is LGHNA and CDR2 is YNFKEQ. The CDR3 consists of 18 residues. The CDR3 nucleotides are TGTGCCAGCAGCCAACAGAGACTAGCGGGAGCTGGGGCCGGGGAGCTGTTTTTT. This gives the protein CASSQQRLAGAGAGELFF.

This chain connects TRBV5-6 to TRBJ1-1; D call uncertain. The CDR3 sequence is 15 residues long. Germline CDR1 reads SGHDT; CDR2 reads YYEEEE. The V end was cut by 0 bases, the J end by 1 base, with 10 bases between. The CDR3 loop is CASSLVGRPNTEAFF. DNA for the CDR3: TGTGCCAGCAGCTTGGTTGGGAGACCGAACACTGAAGCTTTCTTT. Using reference TRBV5-6 and TRBJ1-1 for the parts outside the CDR3, the full variable domain is DAGVTQSPTHLIKTRGQQVTLRCSPKSGHDTVSWYQQALGQGPQFIFQYYEEEERQRGNFPDRFSGHQFPNYSSELNVNALLLGDSALYLCASSLVGRPNTEAFFGQGTRLTVV.

This clone was seen a few times. This rearrangement joins TRBV28 to TRBJ1-5, with 7 bases matching TRBD1. The germline V gene has CDR1 MDHEN and CDR2 SYDVKM. J was trimmed by 1 base and V by 3 bases; bases with no gene match: 6. This CDR3 is built from 16 residues. This CDR3 is CASSFPQGESNQPQHF. DNA of the CDR3: TGTGCCAGCAGTTTCCCGCAGGGGGAAAGCAATCAGCCCCAGCATTTT.

The V and J genes are TRBV19 and TRBJ2-7, with 12 bases that match TRBD2. V lost 9 bases, J lost 1 base, and 4 bases stayed unmatched. CDR1 LNHDA and CDR2 SQIVND come from the germline V gene (reference sequence). CDR3 length: 14 residues. The CDR3 loop is CASSGLAGSYEQYF. CDR3 in DNA: TGTGCCAGCTCGGGACTAGCGGGTTCCTACGAGCAGTACTTC.

The chain combines TRBV28 with TRBJ1-1; D call uncertain. Germline CDR1 is MDHEN and CDR2 is SYDVKM. Trimming removed 7 bases from V and 1 base from J, with 13 bases in between. This CDR3 is 14 amino acids long. The CDR3 DNA sequence: TGTGCCAGCACATTGCAGTTCCCGAACACTGAAGCTTTCTTT. Encoded protein: CASTLQFPNTEAFF.

The rearrangement links TRBV6-5 to TRBJ2-5; tentative D call: TRBD1 (5 bases). Germline CDR1 and CDR2: MNHEY and SVGAGI. The V and J ends lost 2 bases and 1 base respectively, with 8 bases between them. CDR3 size: 14 residues. The CDR3 here is CASSYGQLQETQYF. The DNA for the CDR3 is TGTGCCAGCAGTTACGGACAACTCCAAGAGACCCAGTACTTC.

The chain joins TRBV6-6 to TRBJ2-7, with 14 nucleotides matching TRBD2. V gave up 6 bases and J gave up 3 bases; unmatched junction bases: 7. Germline assignment: CDR1 MNHNY and CDR2 SVGAGI (reference sequence). The CDR3 spans 16 residues. DNA of the CDR3: TGTGCCAGCAGCCTCGGGACTAGCGGGAGTAACTACGAGCAGTACTTC. It encodes CASSLGTSGSNYEQYF.